One sample yielded the 6 T cell receptor beta chains listed below, sequenced in a study of technical replicates of blood from a handful of donors. TCRdb keeps only in-frame clones here, not all; method: immunoSEQ multiplex PCR. The table includes around 72,000 clones, roughly 90% detected once. The sequencing sample was made of PBMCs. These receptors all stem from a human donor in good health. Some clones in this sample may be carry-over from other donors' samples.

The chain joins TRBV7-6 to TRBJ1-3, with 8 bases fitting TRBD1. Germline V gene lookup returns CDR1 SGHVS and CDR2 FNYEAQ. V trimming: 5 bases; J trimming: 0 bases; junction bases outside the gene matches: 9. This CDR3 contains 17 residues. CDR3 coding DNA: TGTGCCAGCAGCCTTAACAGGGGGATAGGCTCTGGAAACACCATATATTTT. Amino acid sequence: CASSLNRGIGSGNTIYF.

The genes are TRBV2 and TRBJ2-1; possible D gene TRBD2, 5 bases. Trimming shortened V by 8 bases and J by 5 bases, and 13 bases separated the two germline ends. This CDR3 has 13 residues. CDR1 SNHLY and CDR2 FYNNEI come from the germline V gene. CDR3 region: CASSREFHNEQFF. CDR3 sequence (DNA): TGTGCCAGCTCAAGGGAGTTCCACAATGAGCAGTTCTTC.

The rearrangement links TRBV4-2 to TRBJ1-1; D is possibly TRBD1 (5 bases). The V end lost 7 bases, the J end lost 4 bases, and 13 bases lay between the germline ends. Germline lookup yields CDR1 LGHNA and CDR2 YNFKEQ. This CDR3 comprises 13 residues. The CDR3: CASTMGGGTEAFF. The CDR3 DNA is TGTGCCAGCACGATGGGGGGGGGCACTGAAGCTTTCTTT.

The chain joins TRBV19 to TRBJ1-1; D is perhaps TRBD1 (5 bases). The V gene's germline CDR1 is LNHDA and CDR2 SQIVND (reference sequence). V was trimmed by 5 bases and J by 4 bases, leaving 11 bases between them. The CDR3 totals 13 residues. CDR3 region: CASSGGALTEAFF. The CDR3 coding sequence is TGTGCCAGTAGTGGAGGGGCTCTCACTGAAGCTTTCTTT.

The V call is TRBV30, the J call TRBJ1-2, with 10 bases identical to TRBD1. The V and J ends lost 1 base and 8 bases, in that order; junction bases with no gene match: 4. Germline V gene data show CDR1 as GTSNPN and CDR2 as SVGIG (reference sequence). The CDR3 sequence is 13 residues long. The CDR3 loop is CAWSGTGGWGYTF. CDR3 sequence (DNA): TGTGCCTGGAGTGGGACAGGGGGTTGGGGCTACACCTTC.

The rearrangement joins TRBV30 to TRBJ2-1; 12 bases are a match to TRBD2. Germline assignment: CDR1 GTSNPN and CDR2 SVGIG (reference sequence). The ends lost 2 bases at V and 7 bases at J; junction bases unmatched: 6. The CDR3 has 15 amino acids. The DNA of the CDR3 is TGTGCCTGGAGTAAGACTAGCGGGAGTCGGAATGAGCAGTTCTTC. This gives the protein CAWSKTSGSRNEQFF.